Listed below are T cell receptor beta chains from one sample, sequenced in a study of blood T cell repertoires in COVID-19. Generated by immunoSEQ multiplex PCR, the TCRdb table keeps only in-frame clones and is missing some. The table includes more than 150,000 clones, 75% to 85% detected once. Input material: peripheral blood. Receptor source: a woman in her 50s with acute or convalescent COVID-19. CDR3s include the opening cysteine and the closing phenylalanine or tryptophan. Each record gives: J gene, D gene, V gene, CDR3 protein. A D gene is named only where the DNA matches it firmly.

j_call: TRBJ2-1; d_call: NA; v_call: TRBV5-1; cdr3_aa: CASSLEKPGHPNNEQFF
j_call: TRBJ1-2; d_call: NA; v_call: TRBV29-1; cdr3_aa: CSVGEEVDGYTF
j_call: TRBJ2-5; d_call: TRBD1; v_call: TRBV19; cdr3_aa: CASSNRDRETQYF
j_call: TRBJ2-2; d_call: TRBD1; v_call: TRBV24-1; cdr3_aa: CASGQGETGELFF
j_call: TRBJ1-4; d_call: NA; v_call: TRBV21-1; cdr3_aa: CASTGQGTNEKLFF
j_call: TRBJ1-5; d_call: TRBD1; v_call: TRBV6-2/TRBV6-3; cdr3_aa: CASSYQGAGNQPQHF
j_call: TRBJ2-7; d_call: TRBD2; v_call: TRBV10-3; cdr3_aa: CAISPGSGGLEQYF
j_call: TRBJ2-3; d_call: NA; v_call: TRBV19; cdr3_aa: CASQRHLRETDTQYF
j_call: TRBJ2-3; d_call: TRBD1; v_call: TRBV7-8; cdr3_aa: CASSSGTGVGKGTDTQYF
j_call: TRBJ1-6; d_call: NA; v_call: TRBV10-3; cdr3_aa: CAISEDVRDSPLHF
j_call: TRBJ2-3; d_call: TRBD1; v_call: TRBV9; cdr3_aa: CASSKGAGTKDTQYF
j_call: TRBJ2-1; d_call: TRBD2; v_call: TRBV5-4; cdr3_aa: CASSKGLAIYNEQFF
j_call: TRBJ1-2; d_call: TRBD1; v_call: TRBV12-3/TRBV12-4; cdr3_aa: CASRSGGYGYTF
j_call: TRBJ2-7; d_call: NA; v_call: TRBV19; cdr3_aa: CASSAGLDRFHEQYF
j_call: TRBJ2-7; d_call: TRBD1; v_call: TRBV27; cdr3_aa: CASSLIRDSTYEQYF
j_call: TRBJ1-2; d_call: TRBD1; v_call: TRBV3-1/TRBV3-2; cdr3_aa: CASSQEGQGPLGYTF
j_call: TRBJ2-1; d_call: TRBD2; v_call: TRBV2; cdr3_aa: CASRPRGSGGYNEQFF
j_call: TRBJ1-2; d_call: NA; v_call: TRBV5-1; cdr3_aa: CASSLGGITNYGYTF
j_call: TRBJ2-1; d_call: TRBD2; v_call: TRBV13; cdr3_aa: CASSEFGGESDSGGPYNEQFF
j_call: TRBJ2-5; d_call: NA; v_call: TRBV11-2; cdr3_aa: CASSAGTGYGEETQYF
j_call: TRBJ1-1; d_call: NA; v_call: TRBV7-9; cdr3_aa: CASSLRGDIGNTEAFF
j_call: TRBJ1-4; d_call: NA; v_call: TRBV21-1; cdr3_aa: CASSNGVGRTNEKLFF
j_call: TRBJ1-2; d_call: NA; v_call: TRBV6-5; cdr3_aa: CASSYQGRYTF
j_call: TRBJ2-3; d_call: TRBD1; v_call: TRBV2; cdr3_aa: CASSEAGRDRATDTQYF
j_call: TRBJ1-5; d_call: TRBD1; v_call: TRBV19; cdr3_aa: CASSSSGGLSNQPQHF
j_call: TRBJ2-7; d_call: TRBD2; v_call: TRBV5-8; cdr3_aa: CASSFVASGRSSYEQYF
j_call: TRBJ1-6; d_call: TRBD1; v_call: TRBV5-5; cdr3_aa: CASSLVQGGRSPLHF
j_call: TRBJ1-6; d_call: NA; v_call: TRBV7-2; cdr3_aa: CASSPRRDSPLHF
j_call: TRBJ2-7; d_call: TRBD1; v_call: TRBV4-3; cdr3_aa: CASSQDSRDSSYEQYF
j_call: TRBJ1-4; d_call: NA; v_call: TRBV19; cdr3_aa: CASSIERSTNEKLFF
j_call: TRBJ2-7; d_call: TRBD1; v_call: TRBV10-3; cdr3_aa: CASQDRPSYEQYF
j_call: TRBJ1-1; d_call: NA; v_call: TRBV7-2; cdr3_aa: CASSLGSFGTEAFF
j_call: TRBJ2-3; d_call: NA; v_call: TRBV2; cdr3_aa: CASSEAWAYTDTQYF
j_call: TRBJ1-4; d_call: TRBD1; v_call: TRBV28; cdr3_aa: CASCSGGVDNEKLFF
j_call: TRBJ2-5; d_call: TRBD1; v_call: TRBV3-1/TRBV3-2; cdr3_aa: CASSQDVQGVRETQYF
j_call: TRBJ1-6; d_call: NA; v_call: TRBV30; cdr3_aa: CAREDRDNSPLHF
j_call: TRBJ1-1; d_call: NA; v_call: TRBV19; cdr3_aa: CASSPPDLRADPEAFF
j_call: TRBJ1-3; d_call: NA; v_call: TRBV20-1; cdr3_aa: CSASTGLGNTIYF